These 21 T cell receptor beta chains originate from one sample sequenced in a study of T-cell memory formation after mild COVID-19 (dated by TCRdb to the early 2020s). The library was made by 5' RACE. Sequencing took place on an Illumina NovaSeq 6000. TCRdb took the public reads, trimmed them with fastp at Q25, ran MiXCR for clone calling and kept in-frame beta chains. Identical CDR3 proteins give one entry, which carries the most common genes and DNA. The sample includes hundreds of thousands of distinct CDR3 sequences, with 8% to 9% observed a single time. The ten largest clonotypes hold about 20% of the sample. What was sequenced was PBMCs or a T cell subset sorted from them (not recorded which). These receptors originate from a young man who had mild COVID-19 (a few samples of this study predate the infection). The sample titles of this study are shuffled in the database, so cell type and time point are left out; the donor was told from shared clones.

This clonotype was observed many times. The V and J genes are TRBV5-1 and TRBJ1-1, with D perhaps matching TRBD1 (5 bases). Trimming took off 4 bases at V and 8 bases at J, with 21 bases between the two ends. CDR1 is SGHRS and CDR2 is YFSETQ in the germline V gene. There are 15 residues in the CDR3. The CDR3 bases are TGCGCCAGCAGCGATGTTGGGGACCCATGGACCGAAGCTTTCTTT. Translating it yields CASSDVGDPWTEAFF.

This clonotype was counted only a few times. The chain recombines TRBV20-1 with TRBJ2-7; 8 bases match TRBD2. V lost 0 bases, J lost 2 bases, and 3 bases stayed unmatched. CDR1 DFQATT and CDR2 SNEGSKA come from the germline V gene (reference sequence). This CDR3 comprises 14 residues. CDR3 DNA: TGCAGTGCTAGAGACCACGGGGGGGCCTACGAGCAGTACTTC. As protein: CSARDHGGAYEQYF.

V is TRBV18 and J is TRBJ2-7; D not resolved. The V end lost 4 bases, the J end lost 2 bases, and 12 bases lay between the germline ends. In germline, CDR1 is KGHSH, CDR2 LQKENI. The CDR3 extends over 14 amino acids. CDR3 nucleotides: TGTGCCAGCTCACGCCCGCCGGAACCCTACGAGCAGTACTTC. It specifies CASSRPPEPYEQYF.

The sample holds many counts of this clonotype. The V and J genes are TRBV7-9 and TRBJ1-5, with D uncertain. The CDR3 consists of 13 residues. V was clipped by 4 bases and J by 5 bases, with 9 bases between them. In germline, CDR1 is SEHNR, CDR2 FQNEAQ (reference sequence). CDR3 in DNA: TGTGCCAGCAGCTCCCACGGGGATCAGCCCCAGCATTTT. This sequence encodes CASSSHGDQPQHF.

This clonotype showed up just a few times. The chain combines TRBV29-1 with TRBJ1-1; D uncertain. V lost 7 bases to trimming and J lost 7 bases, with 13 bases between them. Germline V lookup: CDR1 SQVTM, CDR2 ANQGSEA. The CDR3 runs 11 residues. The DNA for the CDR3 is TGCAGCGGGAAGTGGCAGTTTGAAGCTTTCTTT. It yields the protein CSGKWQFEAFF.

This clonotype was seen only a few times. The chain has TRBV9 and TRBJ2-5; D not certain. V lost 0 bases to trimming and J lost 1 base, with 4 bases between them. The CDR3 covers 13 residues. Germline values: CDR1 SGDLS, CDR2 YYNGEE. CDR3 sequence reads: CASSVAGQETQYF. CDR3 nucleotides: TGTGCCAGCAGCGTAGCGGGCCAAGAGACCCAGTACTTC.

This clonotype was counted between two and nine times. CDR3 coding DNA: TGCAGTGCTAGAGATCTGAGCGGGGAAAAGACCCAGTACTTC. Protein: CSARDLSGEKTQYF. This sequence joins TRBV20-1 and TRBJ2-5; 7 bases are shared with TRBD2. Trimming took 0 bases from V and 6 from J; bases not matched to a gene: 7. The CDR3 is 14 amino acids. Germline CDR1 and CDR2: DFQATT and SNEGSKA (reference sequence).

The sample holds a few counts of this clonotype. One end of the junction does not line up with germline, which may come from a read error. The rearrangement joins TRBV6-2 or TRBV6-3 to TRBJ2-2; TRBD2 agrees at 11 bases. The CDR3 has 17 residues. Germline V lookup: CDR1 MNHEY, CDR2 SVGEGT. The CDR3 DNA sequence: TGTGCCAGCAATTACCCTAGCGGGGGGCCCAACACCGGGGAGCTGTTTTTT. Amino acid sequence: CASNYPSGGPNTGELFF.

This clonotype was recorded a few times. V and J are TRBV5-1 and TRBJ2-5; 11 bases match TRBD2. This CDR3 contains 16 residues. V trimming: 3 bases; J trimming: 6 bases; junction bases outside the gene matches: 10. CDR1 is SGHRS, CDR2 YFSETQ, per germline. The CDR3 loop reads CASSSLAGGPVKTQYF. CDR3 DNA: TGCGCCAGCAGCTCCTTAGCGGGGGGGCCTGTAAAGACCCAGTACTTC.

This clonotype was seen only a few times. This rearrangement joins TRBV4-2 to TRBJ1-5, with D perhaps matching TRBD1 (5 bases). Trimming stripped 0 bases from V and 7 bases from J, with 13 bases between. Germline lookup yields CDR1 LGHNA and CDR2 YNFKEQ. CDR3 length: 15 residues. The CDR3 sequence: CASSQDAAGKQPQHF. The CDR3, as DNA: TGTGCCAGCAGCCAAGATGCGGCAGGGAAACAGCCCCAGCATTTT.

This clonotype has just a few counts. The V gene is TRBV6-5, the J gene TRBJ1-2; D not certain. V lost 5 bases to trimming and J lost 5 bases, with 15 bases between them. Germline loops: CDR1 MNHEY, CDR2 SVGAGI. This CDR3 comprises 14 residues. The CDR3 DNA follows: TGTGCCAGCAGTCGAGTAGGGCGTTATTATGGCTACACCTTC. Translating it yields CASSRVGRYYGYTF.

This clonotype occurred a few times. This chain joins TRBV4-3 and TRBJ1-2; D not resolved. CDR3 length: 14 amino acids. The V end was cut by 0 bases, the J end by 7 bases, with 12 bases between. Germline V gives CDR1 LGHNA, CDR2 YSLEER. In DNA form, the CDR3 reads TGCGCCAGCAGCCAAGATCGCGTATCGGGTGGCTACACCTTC. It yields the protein CASSQDRVSGGYTF.

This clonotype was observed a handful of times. CDR3 coding DNA: TGTGCCACCGACACGGGGGGGCTGTCGAATACGCAGTATTTT. This gives the protein CATDTGGLSNTQYF. This chain connects TRBV10-3 to TRBJ2-3; 8 bases are shared with TRBD2. CDR3 length equals 14 residues. Trimming at V came to 10 bases and at J to 7 bases, leaving 13 bases not matched to a gene. Germline CDR1 reads ENHRY; CDR2 reads SYGVKD.

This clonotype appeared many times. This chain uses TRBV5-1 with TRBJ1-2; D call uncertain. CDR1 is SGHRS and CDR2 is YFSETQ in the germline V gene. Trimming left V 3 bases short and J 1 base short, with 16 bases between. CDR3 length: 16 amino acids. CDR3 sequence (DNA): TGCGCCAGCAGCTACTCCAGGACTGCCCTTAACTATGGCTACACCTTC. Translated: CASSYSRTALNYGYTF.

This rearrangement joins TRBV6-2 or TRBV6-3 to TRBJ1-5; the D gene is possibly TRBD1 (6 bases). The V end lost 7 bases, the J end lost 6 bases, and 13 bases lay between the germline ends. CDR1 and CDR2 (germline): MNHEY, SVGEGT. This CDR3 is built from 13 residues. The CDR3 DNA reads TGTGCCAGCAACCGTCGGGGGCGTCAGCCCCAGCATTTT. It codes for CASNRRGRQPQHF.

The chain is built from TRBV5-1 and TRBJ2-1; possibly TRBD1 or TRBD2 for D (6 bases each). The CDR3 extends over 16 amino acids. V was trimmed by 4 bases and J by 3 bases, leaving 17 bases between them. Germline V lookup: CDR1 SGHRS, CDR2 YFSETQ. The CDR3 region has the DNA TGCGCCAGCAGCCTGGTGGGGGGCTCCCTCTACAATGAGCAGTTCTTC. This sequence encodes CASSLVGGSLYNEQFF.

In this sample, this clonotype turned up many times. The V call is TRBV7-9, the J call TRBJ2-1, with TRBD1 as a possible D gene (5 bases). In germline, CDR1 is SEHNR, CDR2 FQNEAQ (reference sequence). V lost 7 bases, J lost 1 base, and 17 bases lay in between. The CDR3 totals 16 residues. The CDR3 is CASIPKTGASYNEQFF. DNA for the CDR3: TGTGCCAGCATCCCGAAGACTGGGGCTTCCTACAATGAGCAGTTCTTC.

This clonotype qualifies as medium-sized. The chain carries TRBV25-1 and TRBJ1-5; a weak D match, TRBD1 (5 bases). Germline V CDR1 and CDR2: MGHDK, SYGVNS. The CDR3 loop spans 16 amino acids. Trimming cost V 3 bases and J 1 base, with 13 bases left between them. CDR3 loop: CASSDRAWDSNQPQHF. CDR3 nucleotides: TGTGCCAGCAGTGACCGGGCCTGGGACAGCAATCAGCCCCAGCATTTT.

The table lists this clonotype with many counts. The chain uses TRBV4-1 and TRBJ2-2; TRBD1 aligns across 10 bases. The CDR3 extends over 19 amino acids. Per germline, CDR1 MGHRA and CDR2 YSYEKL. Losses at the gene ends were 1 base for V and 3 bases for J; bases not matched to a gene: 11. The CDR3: CASSQVIRRDRGDTGELFF. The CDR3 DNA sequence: TGCGCCAGCAGCCAAGTAATTCGTCGGGACAGGGGCGACACCGGGGAGCTGTTTTTT.

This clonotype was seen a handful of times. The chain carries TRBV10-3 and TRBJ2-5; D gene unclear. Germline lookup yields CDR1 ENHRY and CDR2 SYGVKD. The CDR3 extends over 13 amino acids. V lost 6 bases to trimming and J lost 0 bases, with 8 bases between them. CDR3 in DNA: TGTGCCATCAGAACACCGTACCAAGAGACCCAGTACTTC. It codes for CAIRTPYQETQYF.

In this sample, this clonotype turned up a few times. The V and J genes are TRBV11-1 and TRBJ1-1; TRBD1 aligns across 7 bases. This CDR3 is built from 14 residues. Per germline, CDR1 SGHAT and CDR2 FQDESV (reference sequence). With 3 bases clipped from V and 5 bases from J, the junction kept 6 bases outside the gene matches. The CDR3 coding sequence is TGTGCCAGCAGCTTCAGACAGGGAAGTACTGAAGCTTTCTTT. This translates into CASSFRQGSTEAFF. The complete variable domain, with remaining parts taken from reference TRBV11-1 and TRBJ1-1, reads EAEVAQSPRYKITEKSQAVAFWCDPISGHATLYWYRQILGQGPELLVQFQDESVVDDSQLPKDRFSAERLKGVDSTLKIQPAELGDSAMYLCASSFRQGSTEAFFGQGTRLTVV.